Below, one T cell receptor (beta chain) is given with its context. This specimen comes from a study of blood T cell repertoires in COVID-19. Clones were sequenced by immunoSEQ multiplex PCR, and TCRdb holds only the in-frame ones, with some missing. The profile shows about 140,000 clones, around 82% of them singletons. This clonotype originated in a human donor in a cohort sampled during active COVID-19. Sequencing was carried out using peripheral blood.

CDR3 protein: CASSSAGGYQETQYF. The CDR3 nucleotides are TGTGCCAGCAGCTCGGCGGGAGGGTACCAAGAGACCCAGTACTTC. The chain combines TRBV7-2 with TRBJ2-5; 9 nucleotides align to TRBD2. The CDR3 extends over 15 amino acids. Germline CDR1 reads SGHTA; CDR2 reads FQGNSA. V lost 4 bases, J lost 0 bases, and 3 bases stayed unmatched.